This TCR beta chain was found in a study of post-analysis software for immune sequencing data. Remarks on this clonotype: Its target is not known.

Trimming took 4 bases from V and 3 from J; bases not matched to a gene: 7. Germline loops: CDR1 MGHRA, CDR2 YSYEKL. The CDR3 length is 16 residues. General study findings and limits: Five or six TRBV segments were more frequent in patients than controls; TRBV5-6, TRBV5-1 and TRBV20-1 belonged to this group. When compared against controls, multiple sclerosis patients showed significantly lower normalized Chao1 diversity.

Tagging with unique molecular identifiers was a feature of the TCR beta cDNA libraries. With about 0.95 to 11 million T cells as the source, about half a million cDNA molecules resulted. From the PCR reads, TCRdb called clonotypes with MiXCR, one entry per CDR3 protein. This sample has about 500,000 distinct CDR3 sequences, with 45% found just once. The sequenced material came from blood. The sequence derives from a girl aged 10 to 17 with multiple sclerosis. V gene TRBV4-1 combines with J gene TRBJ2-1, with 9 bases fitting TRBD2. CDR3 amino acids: CASSPSREGIYNEQFF. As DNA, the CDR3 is TGCGCCAGCAGCCCGTCGCGGGAGGGTATCTACAATGAGCAGTTCTTC.